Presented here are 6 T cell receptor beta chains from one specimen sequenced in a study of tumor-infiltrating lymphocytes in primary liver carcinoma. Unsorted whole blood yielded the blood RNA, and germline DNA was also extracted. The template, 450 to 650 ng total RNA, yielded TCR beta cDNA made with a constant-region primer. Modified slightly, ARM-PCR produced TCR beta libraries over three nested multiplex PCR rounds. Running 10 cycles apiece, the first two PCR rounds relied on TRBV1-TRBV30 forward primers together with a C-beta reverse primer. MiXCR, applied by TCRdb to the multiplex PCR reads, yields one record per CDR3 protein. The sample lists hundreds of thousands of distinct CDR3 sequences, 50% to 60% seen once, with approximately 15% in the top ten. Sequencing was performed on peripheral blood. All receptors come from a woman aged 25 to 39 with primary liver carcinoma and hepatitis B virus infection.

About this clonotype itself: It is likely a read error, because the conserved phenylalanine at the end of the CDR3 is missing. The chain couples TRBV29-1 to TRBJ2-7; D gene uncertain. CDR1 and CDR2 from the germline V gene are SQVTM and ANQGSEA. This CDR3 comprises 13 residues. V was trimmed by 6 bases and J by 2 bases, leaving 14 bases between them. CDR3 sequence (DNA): TGCAGCGTCAGACCACAAGACCCCTACGAGCAGTACTCC. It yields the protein CSVRPQDPYEQYS.

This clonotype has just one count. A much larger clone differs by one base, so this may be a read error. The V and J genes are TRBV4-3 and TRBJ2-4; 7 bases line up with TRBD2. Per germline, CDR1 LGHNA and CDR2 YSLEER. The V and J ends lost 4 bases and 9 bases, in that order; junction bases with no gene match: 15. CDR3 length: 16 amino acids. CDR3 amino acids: CASSRGSTMGGIIQYF. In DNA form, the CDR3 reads TGCGCCAGCAGCCGCGGAAGCACTATGGGAGGGATCATTCAGTACTTC.

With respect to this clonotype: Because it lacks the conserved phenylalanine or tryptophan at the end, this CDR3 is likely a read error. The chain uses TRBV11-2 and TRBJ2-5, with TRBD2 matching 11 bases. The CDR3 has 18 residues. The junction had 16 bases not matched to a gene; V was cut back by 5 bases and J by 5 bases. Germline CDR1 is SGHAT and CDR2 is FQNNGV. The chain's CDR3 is CASSISGTSGGKRETQYS. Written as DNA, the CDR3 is TGTGCCAGCAGCATATCCGGGACTAGCGGAGGGAAAAGGGAGACCCAGTACTCC.

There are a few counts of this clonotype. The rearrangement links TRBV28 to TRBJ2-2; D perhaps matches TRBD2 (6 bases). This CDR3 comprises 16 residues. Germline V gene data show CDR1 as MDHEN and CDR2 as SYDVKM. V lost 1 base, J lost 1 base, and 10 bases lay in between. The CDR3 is CASSLFPSENTGELFF. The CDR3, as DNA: TGTGCCAGCAGTTTATTCCCTAGCGAGAACACCGGGGAGCTGTTTTTT.

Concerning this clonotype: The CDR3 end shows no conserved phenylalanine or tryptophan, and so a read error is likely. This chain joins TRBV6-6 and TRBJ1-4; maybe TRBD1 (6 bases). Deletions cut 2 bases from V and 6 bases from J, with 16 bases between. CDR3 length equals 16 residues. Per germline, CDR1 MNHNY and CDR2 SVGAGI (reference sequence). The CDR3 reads CASSYLSQGTDEKLFL. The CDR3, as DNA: TGTGCCAGCAGTTACCTGAGTCAGGGGACCGATGAAAAACTGTTTTTA.

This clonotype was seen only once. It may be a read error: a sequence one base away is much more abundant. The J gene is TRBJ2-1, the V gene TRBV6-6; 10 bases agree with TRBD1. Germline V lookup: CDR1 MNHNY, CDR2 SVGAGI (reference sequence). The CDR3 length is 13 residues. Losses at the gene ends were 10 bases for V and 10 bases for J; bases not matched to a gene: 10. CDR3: CATAGQGVHEQFF. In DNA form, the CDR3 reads TGTGCCACCGCAGGACAGGGGGTCCACGAGCAGTTCTTC.